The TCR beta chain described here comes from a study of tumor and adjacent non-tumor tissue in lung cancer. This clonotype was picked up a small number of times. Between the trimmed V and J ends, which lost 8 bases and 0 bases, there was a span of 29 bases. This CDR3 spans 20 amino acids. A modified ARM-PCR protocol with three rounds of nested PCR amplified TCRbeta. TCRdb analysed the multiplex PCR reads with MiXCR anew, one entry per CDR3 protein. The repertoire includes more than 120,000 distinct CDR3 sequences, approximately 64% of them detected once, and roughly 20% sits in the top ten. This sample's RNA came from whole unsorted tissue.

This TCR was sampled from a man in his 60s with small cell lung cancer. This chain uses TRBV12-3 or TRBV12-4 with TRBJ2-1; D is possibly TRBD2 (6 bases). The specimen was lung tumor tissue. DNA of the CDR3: TGTGCCAGCCTCCCGGGAGTCGGTTCCTCGGCTAGAAGCTCCTACAATGAGCAGTTCTTC. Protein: CASLPGVGSSARSSYNEQFF.